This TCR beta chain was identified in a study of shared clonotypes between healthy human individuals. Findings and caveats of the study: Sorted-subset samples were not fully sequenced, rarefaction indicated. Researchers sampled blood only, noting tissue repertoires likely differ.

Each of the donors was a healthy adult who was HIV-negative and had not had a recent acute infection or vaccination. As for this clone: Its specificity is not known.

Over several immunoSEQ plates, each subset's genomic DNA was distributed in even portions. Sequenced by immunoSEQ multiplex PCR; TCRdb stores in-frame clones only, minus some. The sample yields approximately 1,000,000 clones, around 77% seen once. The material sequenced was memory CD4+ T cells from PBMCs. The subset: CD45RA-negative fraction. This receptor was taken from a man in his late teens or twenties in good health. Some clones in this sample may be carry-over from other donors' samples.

This CDR3 reads CASGTGNSNQPQHF. The CDR3 DNA reads TGTGCCAGCGGGACAGGGAATAGCAATCAGCCCCAGCATTTT. This chain links TRBV6-6 with TRBJ1-5; 9 positions match TRBD1. CDR3 size: 14 residues. The germline V gene has CDR1 MNHNY and CDR2 SVGAGI (reference sequence). The V segment lost 8 bases and the J segment 0 bases; nucleotides outside the gene matches: 2.